This is a list of T cell receptor beta chains from one sample in a study of T cell responses to AZD1222 COVID-19 vaccine. Method: immunoSEQ multiplex PCR; TCRdb's copy keeps in-frame clones and lacks some. Here the sample spans roughly 150,000 clones, about nine tenths being singletons. The material sequenced was peripheral blood, taken on day 0 of AZD1222 vaccination. These TCRs come from an adult in good health. Each CDR3 is given with its conserved first and last residue. Fields, in order: D gene, clone size, V gene, CDR3 length, J gene, CDR3 protein, CDR3 DNA. D genes are given only for firm matches. Size values are once, few and many counts, or a class for expanded clones, and some rows have none.

D: TRBD1
size: -
V: TRBV14
length: 18
J: TRBJ2-7
CDR3: CASSQVPGQGRDSYEQYF
DNA: TGTGCCAGCAGCCAAGTCCCAGGACAGGGTAGGGACTCCTACGAGCAGTACTTC

D: -
size: -
V: TRBV28
length: 13
J: TRBJ2-1
CDR3: CASSLLIHNEQFF
DNA: TGTGCCAGCAGTTTACTGATACACAATGAGCAGTTCTTC

D: -
size: -
V: TRBV4-2
length: 16
J: TRBJ2-3
CDR3: CASSQIVGGPIDTQYF
DNA: TGTGCCAGCAGCCAAATAGTTGGAGGGCCCATAGATACGCAGTATTTT

D: TRBD2
size: -
V: TRBV5-5
length: 13
J: TRBJ2-1
CDR3: CASIPGGFNEQFF
DNA: TGTGCCAGCATCCCGGGGGGGTTCAATGAGCAGTTCTTC

D: TRBD1
size: once
V: TRBV9
length: 15
J: TRBJ2-7
CDR3: CASSPTGTEPYEQYF
DNA: TGTGCCAGCAGCCCGACAGGGACAGAGCCATACGAGCAGTACTTC

D: TRBD2
size: once
V: TRBV9
length: 15
J: TRBJ2-5
CDR3: CASSVGSGIGETQYF
DNA: TGTGCCAGCAGCGTAGGTAGCGGGATTGGGGAGACCCAGTACTTC

D: -
size: -
V: TRBV27
length: 17
J: TRBJ2-5
CDR3: CASSLSSLPGRVETQYF
DNA: TGTGCCAGCAGTTTGAGCTCCCTCCCGGGACGCGTGGAGACCCAGTACTTC

D: TRBD2
size: -
V: TRBV20-1
length: 14
J: TRBJ2-1
CDR3: CSASPSGPDNEQFF
DNA: TGCAGTGCTAGTCCTAGCGGGCCCGACAATGAGCAGTTCTTC

D: -
size: -
V: TRBV16
length: 13
J: TRBJ2-7
CDR3: CASSQSNSYEQYF
DNA: TGTGCCAGCAGCCAATCGAACTCCTACGAGCAGTACTTC

D: -
size: few
V: TRBV28
length: 11
J: TRBJ1-4
CDR3: CASSLNEKLFF
DNA: TGTGCCAGCAGTTTAAACGAAAAACTGTTTTTT

D: -
size: -
V: TRBV27
length: 13
J: TRBJ2-7
CDR3: CASSLRGTYEQYF
DNA: TGTGCCAGCAGTCTCCGGGGGACCTACGAGCAGTACTTC

D: TRBD1
size: -
V: TRBV7-9
length: 15
J: TRBJ1-2
CDR3: CASSFPRTGSYGYTF
DNA: TGTGCCAGCAGCTTCCCCCGGACAGGGAGCTATGGCTACACCTTC

D: TRBD2
size: once
V: TRBV3-1/TRBV3-2
length: 17
J: TRBJ2-1
CDR3: CASSQRRTSGGGNEQFF
DNA: TGTGCCAGCAGCCAAAGGCGGACTAGCGGAGGAGGAAATGAGCAGTTCTTC